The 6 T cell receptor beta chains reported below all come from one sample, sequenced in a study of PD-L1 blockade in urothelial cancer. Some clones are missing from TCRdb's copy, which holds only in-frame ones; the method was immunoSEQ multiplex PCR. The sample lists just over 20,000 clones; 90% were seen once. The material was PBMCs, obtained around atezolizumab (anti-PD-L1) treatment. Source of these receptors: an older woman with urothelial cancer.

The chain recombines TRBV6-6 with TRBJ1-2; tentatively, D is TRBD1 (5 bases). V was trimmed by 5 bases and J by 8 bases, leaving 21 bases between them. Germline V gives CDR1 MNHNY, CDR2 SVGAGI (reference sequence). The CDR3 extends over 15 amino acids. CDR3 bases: TGTGCCAGCAGTACAACTCCGGGACTCCTGGGAGGCTACACCTTC. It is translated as CASSTTPGLLGGYTF.

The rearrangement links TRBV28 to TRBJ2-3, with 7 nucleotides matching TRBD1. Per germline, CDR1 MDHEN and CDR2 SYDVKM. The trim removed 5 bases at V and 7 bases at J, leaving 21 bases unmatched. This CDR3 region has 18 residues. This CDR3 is CASSTSLNRGLPAHTQYF. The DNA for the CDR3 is TGTGCCAGCAGTACCTCCCTGAACAGGGGCCTCCCCGCTCATACGCAGTATTTT.

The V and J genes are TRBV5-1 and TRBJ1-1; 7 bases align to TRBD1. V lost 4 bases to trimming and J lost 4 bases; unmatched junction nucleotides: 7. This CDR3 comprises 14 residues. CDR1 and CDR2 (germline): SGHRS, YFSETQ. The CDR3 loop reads CASSLDRMGTEAFF. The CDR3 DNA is TGCGCCAGCAGCCTGGACAGGATGGGCACTGAAGCTTTCTTT.

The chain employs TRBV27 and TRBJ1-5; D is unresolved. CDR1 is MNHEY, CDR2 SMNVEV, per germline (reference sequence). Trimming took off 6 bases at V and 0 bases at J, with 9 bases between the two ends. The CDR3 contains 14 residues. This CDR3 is CASSPSYSNQPQHF. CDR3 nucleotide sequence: TGTGCCAGCAGCCCGTCGTATAGCAATCAGCCCCAGCATTTT.

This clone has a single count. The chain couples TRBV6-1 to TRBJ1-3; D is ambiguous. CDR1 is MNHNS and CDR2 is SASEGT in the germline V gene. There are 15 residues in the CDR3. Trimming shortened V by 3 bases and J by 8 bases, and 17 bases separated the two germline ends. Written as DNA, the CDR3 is TGTGCCAGCAGTGATCATCCGCGTTCTGTCCACACCATATATTTT. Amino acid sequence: CASSDHPRSVHTIYF.

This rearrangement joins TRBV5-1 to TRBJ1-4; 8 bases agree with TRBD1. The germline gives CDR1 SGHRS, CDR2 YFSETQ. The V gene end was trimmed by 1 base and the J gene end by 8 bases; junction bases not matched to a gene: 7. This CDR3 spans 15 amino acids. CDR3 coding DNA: TGCGCCAGCAGCTTGACCCAGGGGGCGGAGGAAAAACTGTTTTTT. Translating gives CASSLTQGAEEKLFF. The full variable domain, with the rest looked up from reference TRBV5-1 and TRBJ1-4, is KAGVTQTPRYLIKTRGQQVTLSCSPISGHRSVSWYQQTPGQGLQFLFEYFSETQRNKGNFPGRFSGRQFSNSRSEMNVSTLELGDSALYLCASSLTQGAEEKLFFGSGTQLSVL.